Presented here are 15 T cell receptor beta chains from one specimen sequenced in a study of blood T cell repertoires in COVID-19. The protocol was immunoSEQ multiplex PCR, while the TCRdb copy is restricted to in-frame clones and leaves out a portion. The table lists 150,000 to 200,000 clones, about 81% of them singletons. Sequenced sample: peripheral blood. The receptors here all came from a woman aged 70-85 years with acute or convalescent COVID-19.

The chain couples TRBV10-3 to TRBJ2-1; 13 bases are a match to TRBD2. CDR3 length: 16 residues. V gave up 4 bases and J gave up 0 bases; unmatched junction bases: 0. Germline V CDR1 and CDR2: ENHRY, SYGVKD. CDR3 coding DNA: TGTGCCATCAGTGGGACTAGCGGGAGCTCCTACAATGAGCAGTTCTTC. Its translation: CAISGTSGSSYNEQFF.

V is TRBV28 and J is TRBJ1-2, with D unclear. Germline CDR1 is MDHEN and CDR2 is SYDVKM. Trimming stripped 5 bases from V and 4 bases from J, with 5 bases between. The CDR3 runs 11 residues. The CDR3 sequence is CASSLFYGYTF. The CDR3 DNA sequence: TGTGCCAGCAGTCTCTTCTATGGCTACACCTTC.

This clone was counted only a few times. This chain connects TRBV20-1 to TRBJ1-6; 7 bases align to TRBD1. Germline V gene sequence: CDR1 DFQATT, CDR2 SNEGSKA (reference sequence). This CDR3 is built from 14 residues. V lost 3 bases and J lost 9; bases outside the gene matches: 8. CDR3 sequence reads: CSASRQGRGSPLHF. The CDR3 nucleotides are TGCAGTGCTAGTCGACAGGGCCGGGGTTCACCCCTCCACTTT.

This chain uses TRBV6-5 with TRBJ1-5; D is undetermined. The CDR3 covers 14 residues. V was pared by 6 bases and J by 7 bases, with 16 bases between. CDR1 is MNHEY and CDR2 is SVGAGI in the germline V gene. CDR3 protein: CASSSRGPGQPQHF. The CDR3 coding sequence is TGTGCCAGCAGCTCGCGGGGTCCTGGGCAGCCCCAGCATTTT.

This chain's CDR3 is CASSIGVQRSETQYF. For the CDR3, the DNA is TGTGCCAGCAGTATAGGGGTACAGAGATCGGAGACCCAGTACTTC. J is TRBJ2-5 and V is TRBV6-5; the D gene is possibly TRBD1 (5 bases). Per the germline V gene, CDR1 is MNHEY and CDR2 is SVGAGI. CDR3 length: 15 residues. V was clipped by 5 bases and J by 5 bases, with 18 bases between them.

J is TRBJ2-2 and V is TRBV7-2; 7 bases are a match to TRBD1. The germline V gene has CDR1 SGHTA and CDR2 FQGNSA. CDR3 length: 15 residues. V was pared by 5 bases and J by 2 bases, with 5 bases of the junction left unmatched. Written as DNA, the CDR3 is TGTGCCAGCAGCCAGACAGGGTTAAACACCGGGGAGCTGTTTTTT. It yields the protein CASSQTGLNTGELFF.

This clone was seen a handful of times. This chain links TRBV19 with TRBJ1-2, with a possible D match to TRBD1 (6 bases). Germline V gene lookup returns CDR1 LNHDA and CDR2 SQIVND (reference sequence). Deletions cut 6 bases from V and 2 bases from J, with 13 bases between. The CDR3 is 14 amino acids. The CDR3 coding sequence is TGTGCCAGTAGGGAGACAGGAATAAACTATGGCTACACCTTC. This sequence encodes CASRETGINYGYTF.

The rearrangement links TRBV30 to TRBJ2-7; weak D call: TRBD2 (5 bases). CDR1 GTSNPN and CDR2 SVGIG come from the germline V gene (reference sequence). V was cut by 4 bases and J by 5 bases, with 21 bases left in between. The CDR3 totals 15 residues. For the CDR3, the DNA is TGTGCCTGGAATGGGCTAGCTGGTCGACGACACGAGCAGTACTTC. Residues: CAWNGLAGRRHEQYF.

This clone has more than one count but fewer than ten. The chain couples TRBV24-1 to TRBJ2-1, with no clear D. V shed 5 bases and J shed 4 bases, with 2 bases lying between them. The V gene's germline CDR1 is KGHDR and CDR2 SFDVKD. The CDR3 has 11 residues. The CDR3 sequence is CATSAYNEQFF. CDR3 DNA: TGTGCCACCAGTGCGTACAATGAGCAGTTCTTC.

The J gene is TRBJ2-3, the V gene TRBV6-5; 7 nucleotides match TRBD2. CDR3 size: 16 residues. The ends lost 0 bases at V and 6 bases at J; junction bases unmatched: 9. Per germline, CDR1 MNHEY and CDR2 SVGAGI. This CDR3 reads CASSYSGGGSWDTQYF. CDR3 DNA: TGTGCCAGCAGTTACTCCGGCGGCGGGAGTTGGGATACGCAGTATTTT.

The chain has TRBV6-4 and TRBJ1-5; TRBD1 agrees at 7 bases. The J segment lost 0 bases and the V segment lost 8 bases, leaving 10 bases of the junction unmatched. CDR1 and CDR2 (germline): MRHNA, SNTAGT. The CDR3 spans 16 residues. As DNA, the CDR3 is TGTGCCAGCTCCCGGACAGGAGCAGATAGCAATCAGCCCCAGCATTTT. Amino acid sequence: CASSRTGADSNQPQHF.

This chain uses TRBV19 with TRBJ1-5; no reliable D call. This CDR3 is 16 amino acids long. Deletions cut 10 bases from V and 4 bases from J, with 23 bases between. CDR1 and CDR2 from the germline V gene are LNHDA and SQIVND (reference sequence). CDR3 in amino acids: CATNPLGPGGNQPQHF. DNA for the CDR3: TGTGCCACCAATCCCTTAGGACCCGGCGGGAATCAGCCCCAGCATTTT.

CDR3 bases: TGTGCCAGCAGCTTGGACTACCAAAGCACAGATACGCAGTATTTT. Translation: CASSLDYQSTDTQYF. This chain connects TRBV5-5 to TRBJ2-3; D remains unclear. The length of the CDR3 is 15 residues. Germline V gives CDR1 SGHKS, CDR2 YYEKEE (reference sequence). Trimming stripped 0 bases from V and 0 bases from J, with 8 bases between.

The chain couples TRBV2 to TRBJ1-2; weak D call: TRBD1 (5 bases). Per germline, CDR1 SNHLY and CDR2 FYNNEI. There are 12 residues in the CDR3. V lost 6 bases to trimming and J lost 5 bases, with 10 bases between them. CDR3: CASRLQEYGYTF. In DNA form, the CDR3 reads TGTGCCAGCAGGCTACAGGAGTATGGCTACACCTTC.

CDR3 region: CASSEDRGRLETQYF. The CDR3 DNA sequence: TGTGCCAGCAGTGAGGACAGGGGGCGGTTGGAGACCCAGTACTTC. V and J are TRBV6-1 and TRBJ2-5; 11 bases are shared with TRBD1. V shed 3 bases and J 5 bases; nucleotides not matched to a gene: 5. The CDR3 consists of 15 residues. Germline CDR1 is MNHNS and CDR2 is SASEGT.